This is a list of T cell receptor beta chains from one sample in a study of monozygotic twins with inflammatory bowel disease. TCRdb re-called the 5' RACE reads; every CDR3 protein appears as one record, without DNA. This sample contains approximately 340,000 distinct CDR3 sequences. Sequencing used blood. These receptor sequences come from a human donor with ulcerative colitis or Crohn's disease, or a healthy co-twin of an affected twin (not recorded which). The CDR3 runs from the conserved cysteine through the conserved F or W. Clone size is not always given. Where it is, it says once, few, many or a class for expanded clones.

>TRBJ2-1|.|TRBV19|15
CASSIERTTYNEQFF
>TRBJ1-2|.|TRBV25-1|13
CASSAQGSYGYTF
>TRBJ2-3|.|TRBV27|15
CASSFGGGSTDTQYF
>TRBJ1-1|.|TRBV3-1|15
CASSQEALMNTEAFF
>TRBJ1-1|.|TRBV11-2|14
CASSLEPTYTEAFF
>TRBJ1-1|.|TRBV6-6|13
CASSYRTDAEAFF
>TRBJ2-3|.|TRBV18|17
CASSPALGAGGTDTQYF
>TRBJ1-2|.|TRBV6-5|15
CASSYSGGTGEGYTF
>TRBJ1-1|.|TRBV2|16
CASSEGVGGWNTEAFF
>TRBJ2-4|medium-sized|TRBV6-1|15
CASTQGSPAKNIQYF
>TRBJ2-1|.|TRBV14|17
CASSQVEWGAGYNEQFF
>TRBJ1-2|.|TRBV28|11
CASSTGYGYTF
>TRBJ1-2|.|TRBV15|13
CATRGGLKHGYTF
>TRBJ2-1|.|TRBV7-2|14
CASSLAGLGLSQFF
>TRBJ2-1|.|TRBV20-1|14
CSARPLAGGIEQFF
>TRBJ1-5|.|TRBV9|17
CASSPQLDTTPDQPQHF
>TRBJ1-3|.|TRBV7-8|15
CASSLSTYSGNTIYF
>TRBJ2-3|.|TRBV6-1|16
CASSPIGQAYTDTQYF
>TRBJ2-3|.|TRBV29-1|14
CSVRSFTSTDTQYF
>TRBJ2-5|.|TRBV10-3|13
CATQKGYQETQYF
>TRBJ1-1|.|TRBV7-9|13
CASRTGEITEAFF
>TRBJ2-5|.|TRBV6-1|15
CASSRSGGHQETQYF
>TRBJ2-2|.|TRBV28|15
CASSLERGYTGELFF
>TRBJ2-2|.|TRBV4-1|13
CASSQEGVGELFF
>TRBJ1-2|.|TRBV20-1|13
CSARGVEGVGYTF
>TRBJ2-1|.|TRBV19|15
CASSPQGLDHNEQFF
>TRBJ2-3|.|TRBV5-1|13
CASSHGQPDTQYF
>TRBJ2-5|.|TRBV5-1|13
CASTFSGQETQYF
>TRBJ2-7|.|TRBV28|12
CASSSPPYEQYF
>TRBJ2-1|.|TRBV12-3/TRBV12-4|13
CASTGTGGGRQFF
>TRBJ2-1|.|TRBV20-1|14
CSANTGAPHNEQFF
>TRBJ2-1|.|TRBV9|16
CASSVGVGAGSNEQFF
>TRBJ2-1|.|TRBV5-6|19
CASSLEHIIYSLEYNEQFF
>TRBJ2-7|.|TRBV29-1|12
CSVEVRAYEQYF
>TRBJ2-2|.|TRBV7-9|16
CASSRTGTANTGELFF
>TRBJ2-1|.|TRBV29-1|15
CSVEGPGLRDNEQFF
>TRBJ1-4|.|TRBV6-1|13
CASSEAVGEKLFF
>TRBJ2-7|.|TRBV7-2|15
CASSRHGGTLYEQYF
>TRBJ2-1|.|TRBV5-1|15
CASSLSLAGPNEQFF
>TRBJ2-2|.|TRBV10-3|15
CAISDRGAGTGELFF
>TRBJ2-6|.|TRBV5-4|15
CASSARGTGANVLTF
>TRBJ1-1|.|TRBV12-3/TRBV12-4|12
CASGEIYTEAFF
>TRBJ1-2|.|TRBV20-1|17
CSATHMKNLLIGYGYTF
>TRBJ2-1|.|TRBV19|15
CASREGVSSYNEQFF
>TRBJ1-4|.|TRBV12-3/TRBV12-4|16
CASSLGQGTTNEKLFF
>TRBJ2-5|.|TRBV6-6|13
CASSYGGRETQYF
>TRBJ2-1|.|TRBV7-2|15
CASRLAGGTYNEQFF